The 15 T cell receptor beta chains below all came from one sample that was sequenced in a study of T cell repertoires in cytomegalovirus infection. MiXCR, applied by TCRdb to the reads, yields one record per CDR3 protein. The sample shows roughly 230,000 distinct CDR3 sequences, approximately 24% of them seen only once. Material: CD8+ T cells from PBMCs. These receptors were collected from a human donor in good health (CMV status not recorded). Some clones in this sample may be carry-over from other donors' samples.

V gene TRBV20-1 combines with J gene TRBJ2-7; 8 bases are shared with TRBD1. Losses at the gene ends were 6 bases for V and 5 bases for J; bases not matched to a gene: 12. Germline V gene sequence: CDR1 DFQATT, CDR2 SNEGSKA (reference sequence). The CDR3 runs to 14 residues. The CDR3 nucleotides are TGCAGTGCCGAGGTCAGGGGGCGCCCCCACGAGCAGTACTTC. Protein product: CSAEVRGRPHEQYF.

This clonotype came up many times. The chain joins TRBV7-2 to TRBJ1-5; 7 positions match TRBD1. Germline CDR1 and CDR2: SGHTA and FQGNSA. Germline trimming cut 2 bases from V and 4 bases from J; bases unmatched to any gene: 11. The CDR3 runs to 17 residues. In nucleotides, the CDR3 is TGTGCCAGCAGCTTAAGAGGTTACAGGGGAGCGAATCAGCCCCAGCATTTT. Protein: CASSLRGYRGANQPQHF. The full variable domain, in which reference TRBV7-2 and TRBJ1-5 provide the parts outside the CDR3, is GAGVSQSPSNKVTEKGKDVELRCDPISGHTALYWYRQSLGQGLEFLIYFQGNSAPDKSGLPSDRFSAERTGGSVSTLTIQRTQQEDSAVYLCASSLRGYRGANQPQHFGDGTRLSIL.

The chain recombines TRBV7-3 with TRBJ2-7; D is uncertain. The V gene lost 5 bases and the J gene lost 2 bases, with 16 bases spanning the gap. In germline, CDR1 is SGHTA, CDR2 FQGTGA. The CDR3 covers 15 residues. CDR3 sequence (DNA): TGTGCCAGCAGCCCCCCCTGGAGAGTGCCCTACGAGCAGTACTTC. Its translation is CASSPPWRVPYEQYF.

This clonotype was seen ten or more times. The V and J genes are TRBV7-2 and TRBJ2-1; TRBD2 is a possible D gene (5 bases). There are 14 residues in the CDR3. Between the trimmed V and J ends, which lost 4 bases and 3 bases, there was a span of 10 bases. From germline, CDR1 is SGHTA and CDR2 FQGNSA. This CDR3 is CASSSDWFYNEQFF. The CDR3 DNA reads TGTGCCAGCAGCTCGGACTGGTTCTACAATGAGCAGTTCTTC.

This clonotype occurred a few times. V usage is TRBV4-1 and J usage is TRBJ2-7, with 10 bases matching TRBD1. J lost 5 bases, V lost 2 bases, and 9 bases had no gene match. The CDR3 is 16 residues long. Germline CDR1 MGHRA, CDR2 YSYEKL. The CDR3 nucleotides read TGCGCCAGCAGCCAAAATTGGGACAGGGGAAATGACGAGCAGTACTTC. This encodes CASSQNWDRGNDEQYF.

The sample holds many counts of this clonotype. This chain uses TRBV11-3 with TRBJ2-7, with D hard to call. There are 14 residues in the CDR3. CDR1 is SGHNT and CDR2 is YENEEA in the germline V gene. Trimming stripped 0 bases from V and 11 bases from J, with 17 bases between. This CDR3 is CASSLDPGAPRKYF. The CDR3 nucleotides read TGTGCCAGCAGCTTAGATCCAGGAGCGCCCCGCAAGTACTTC.

This clonotype has only a few counts. This sequence joins TRBV5-5 and TRBJ2-5; 12 bases match TRBD2. Germline V CDR1 and CDR2: SGHKS, YYEKEE (reference sequence). This CDR3 contains 16 residues. After removal of 0 bases from V and 1 base from J, the junction contained 1 base not matched to a gene. CDR3 in DNA: TGTGCCAGCAGCTTGGGACTAGCGGGGGTCCAAGAGACCCAGTACTTC. It translates to CASSLGLAGVQETQYF. Using reference TRBV5-5 and TRBJ2-5 for the parts outside the CDR3, the full variable domain is DAGVTQSPTHLIKTRGQQVTLRCSPISGHKSVSWYQQVLGQGPQFIFQYYEKEERGRGNFPDRFSARQFPNYSSELNVNALLLGDSALYLCASSLGLAGVQETQYFGPGTRLLVL.

This sequence joins TRBV19 and TRBJ2-7, with 7 bases aligning to TRBD1. V trimming: 5 bases; J trimming: 2 bases; junction bases outside the gene matches: 6. The length of the CDR3 is 14 residues. The germline V gene encodes CDR1 LNHDA and CDR2 SQIVND (reference sequence). The CDR3: CASSAQGVPYEQYF. DNA of the CDR3: TGTGCCAGTAGTGCCCAGGGGGTACCCTACGAGCAGTACTTC.

The chain recombines TRBV7-6 with TRBJ2-1, with 9 bases lining up with TRBD1. The trim removed 4 bases at V and 7 bases at J, leaving 8 bases unmatched. The CDR3 extends over 15 amino acids. The germline CDR1 and CDR2 sequences are SGHVS and FNYEAQ. The CDR3: CASSWGTGWENEQFF. The CDR3 DNA follows: TGTGCCAGCAGCTGGGGGACAGGGTGGGAAAATGAGCAGTTCTTC.

This clonotype was detected ten times or more. The V and J genes are TRBV2 and TRBJ2-7, with D unresolved. CDR1 is SNHLY and CDR2 is FYNNEI in the germline V gene. The CDR3 is 15 amino acids. Trimming shortened V by 1 base and J by 0 bases, and 10 bases separated the two germline ends. CDR3: CASSEDGRSSYEQYF. In nucleotides, the CDR3 is TGTGCCAGCAGTGAAGACGGCCGGAGCTCCTACGAGCAGTACTTC.

The chain joins TRBV5-1 to TRBJ1-3; D is ambiguous. Germline CDR1 and CDR2: SGHRS and YFSETQ. This CDR3 spans 14 amino acids. V lost 4 bases to trimming and J lost 2 bases, with 10 bases between them. The CDR3 protein is CASSESTTGNTIYF. CDR3 nucleotides: TGCGCCAGCAGCGAAAGTACGACTGGAAACACCATATATTTT.

This clonotype was found many times. The chain is built from TRBV7-2 and TRBJ2-7; TRBD2 might be the D (5 bases). The CDR3 has 14 residues. Germline assignment: CDR1 SGHTA and CDR2 FQGNSA. The V end lost 2 bases, the J end lost 3 bases, and 11 bases lay between the germline ends. The CDR3 DNA sequence: TGTGCCAGCAGCTTAAATGGTCGGGGCTACGAGCAGTACTTC. It translates to CASSLNGRGYEQYF.

This clonotype turned up a few times. The chain has TRBV5-6 and TRBJ1-6; TRBD1 aligns across 8 bases. Germline V gene data show CDR1 as SGHDT and CDR2 as YYEEEE. The CDR3 contains 15 residues. V shed 0 bases and J 14 bases; nucleotides not matched to a gene: 10. CDR3 loop: CASSLEVGTGAALHF. CDR3 sequence (DNA): TGTGCCAGCAGCTTGGAAGTCGGGACAGGTGCAGCCCTCCACTTT.

Concerning this clonotype: This clone may be a read error of a much larger clone one base away. The chain joins TRBV12-3 or TRBV12-4 to TRBJ2-7; maybe TRBD1 (5 bases). This CDR3 has 11 amino acids. The ends were cut back, 11 bases at V and 3 bases at J, with 11 bases in the middle. CDR3 sequence (DNA): TGTGCCTGCACCCAGGGCTACGAGCAGTACTTC. This translates into CACTQGYEQYF.

The rearrangement links TRBV7-3 to TRBJ1-6; D is uncertain. CDR1 and CDR2 from the germline V gene are SGHTA and FQGTGA. The V end was cut by 5 bases, the J end by 10 bases, with 15 bases between. This CDR3 has 14 residues. CDR3 DNA sequence: TGTGCCAGCAGCCAGGTTGGAGCGGGCTCACCCCTCCACTTT. This translates into CASSQVGAGSPLHF.